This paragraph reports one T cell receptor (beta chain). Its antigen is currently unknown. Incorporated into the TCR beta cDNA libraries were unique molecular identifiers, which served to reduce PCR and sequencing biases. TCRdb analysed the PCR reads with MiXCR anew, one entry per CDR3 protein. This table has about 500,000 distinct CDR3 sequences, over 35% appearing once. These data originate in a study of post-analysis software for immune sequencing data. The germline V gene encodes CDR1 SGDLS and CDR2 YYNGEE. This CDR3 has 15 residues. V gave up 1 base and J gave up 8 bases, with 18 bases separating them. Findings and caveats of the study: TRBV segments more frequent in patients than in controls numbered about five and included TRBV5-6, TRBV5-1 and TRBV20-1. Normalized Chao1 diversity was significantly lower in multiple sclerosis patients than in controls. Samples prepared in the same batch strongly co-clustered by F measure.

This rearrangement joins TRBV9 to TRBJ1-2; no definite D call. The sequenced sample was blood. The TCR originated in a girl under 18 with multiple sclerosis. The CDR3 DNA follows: TGTGCCAGCAGCGTATCCCCAGACATCTCGGCCGGCTACACCTTC. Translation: CASSVSPDISAGYTF.